This is a list of T cell receptor beta chains from one sample in a study of blood T cell repertoires in COVID-19. Profiling relied on immunoSEQ multiplex PCR, and the TCRdb table lists in-frame clones only, not all of them. In the table there are 200,000 to 300,000 clones, approximately 86% of which are singletons. The sequencing input was PBMCs or T cells enriched from blood (not recorded which). The receptor set was obtained from a woman between 18 and 30 years old who had recovered from COVID-19. Each CDR3 is given with its conserved first and last residue. Each record gives: D gene, J gene, V gene, clone size, CDR3 DNA, CDR3 protein. D genes are given only for firm matches. Size is stated for part of the rows, as once, few or many counts, or as a class when the clone is expanded.

d_gene: TRBD1; j_gene: TRBJ1-1; v_gene: TRBV19; abundance: -; CDR3nt: TGTGCCAGTAGTATTCAGGGGGCGGCCACTGAAGCTTTCTTT; CDR3aa: CASSIQGAATEAFF
d_gene: -; j_gene: TRBJ1-1; v_gene: TRBV29-1; abundance: few; CDR3nt: TGCAGCGTGGATGACGGGATAGAAAACACTGAAGCTTTCTTT; CDR3aa: CSVDDGIENTEAFF
d_gene: TRBD2; j_gene: TRBJ2-4; v_gene: TRBV5-4; abundance: -; CDR3nt: TGTGCCAGCAGCTTGGGAGCGGGGGGGCCGCAAAACATTCAGTACTTC; CDR3aa: CASSLGAGGPQNIQYF
d_gene: -; j_gene: TRBJ1-1; v_gene: TRBV2; abundance: -; CDR3nt: TGTGCCAGTAAGATTTGGACTCAAGCAATGGGTCCCGACAACACTGAAGCTTTCTTT; CDR3aa: CASKIWTQAMGPDNTEAFF
d_gene: TRBD2; j_gene: TRBJ2-2; v_gene: TRBV7-9; abundance: -; CDR3nt: TGTGCCAGCAGCACACTAGCGGGAGACCTCGCTTACACCGGGGAGCTGTTTTTT; CDR3aa: CASSTLAGDLAYTGELFF
d_gene: TRBD1; j_gene: TRBJ2-1; v_gene: TRBV5-4; abundance: -; CDR3nt: TGTGCCAGCAGCTTCGGCAGGGGGCGGGCCAATGAGCAGTTCTTC; CDR3aa: CASSFGRGRANEQFF
d_gene: -; j_gene: TRBJ1-3; v_gene: TRBV7-9; abundance: -; CDR3nt: TGTGCCAGCAGCCGGACAGAGGGAAACACCATATATTTT; CDR3aa: CASSRTEGNTIYF
d_gene: TRBD2; j_gene: TRBJ2-7; v_gene: TRBV29-1; abundance: -; CDR3nt: TGCAGCGCAACAGCAAGCGGGAGATCCTACGAGCAGTACTTC; CDR3aa: CSATASGRSYEQYF
d_gene: TRBD2; j_gene: TRBJ2-7; v_gene: TRBV29-1; abundance: -; CDR3nt: TGCAGCGTTGGGGGACTAGCGGGAGTGTACGAGCAGTACTTC; CDR3aa: CSVGGLAGVYEQYF
d_gene: -; j_gene: TRBJ2-3; v_gene: TRBV6-2/TRBV6-3; abundance: -; CDR3nt: TGTGCCAGCAGTCTAGCCCAGCTCACAGATACGCAGTATTTT; CDR3aa: CASSLAQLTDTQYF
d_gene: -; j_gene: TRBJ2-7; v_gene: TRBV5-1; abundance: once; CDR3nt: TGCGCCAGCAACTGGGAGGCAGGGAGTTACGAGCAGTACTTC; CDR3aa: CASNWEAGSYEQYF
d_gene: -; j_gene: TRBJ2-3; v_gene: TRBV5-6; abundance: once; CDR3nt: TGTGCCAGCAGCCTGTCTTGGGCGTTAAGCACAGATACGCAGTATTTT; CDR3aa: CASSLSWALSTDTQYF
d_gene: -; j_gene: TRBJ1-3; v_gene: TRBV3-1/TRBV3-2; abundance: -; CDR3nt: TGTGCCAGCAGCCAAAATGCGCTGTGGACAGTCACCTTCTTGAGAAACACCATATATTTT; CDR3aa: CASSQNALWTVTFLRNTIYF
d_gene: TRBD1; j_gene: TRBJ1-2; v_gene: TRBV29-1; abundance: -; CDR3nt: TGCAGCGTTGAGGGGACAGGGGCCTTAGCTAACTATGGCTACACCTTC; CDR3aa: CSVEGTGALANYGYTF
d_gene: TRBD1; j_gene: TRBJ1-2; v_gene: TRBV30; abundance: once; CDR3nt: TGTGCCTGGAGTGCTTTCGGACAGGGGGAAGGCTACACCTTC; CDR3aa: CAWSAFGQGEGYTF
d_gene: TRBD2; j_gene: TRBJ2-5; v_gene: TRBV9; abundance: -; CDR3nt: TGTGCCAGCAGCACCGGATTAGCGGGGGGAAAAGAGACCCAGTACTTC; CDR3aa: CASSTGLAGGKETQYF
d_gene: -; j_gene: TRBJ2-2; v_gene: TRBV28; abundance: once; CDR3nt: TGTGCCAGCAGTTTACGGGGGAGTGGCACCGGGGAGCTGTTTTTT; CDR3aa: CASSLRGSGTGELFF
d_gene: -; j_gene: TRBJ2-4; v_gene: TRBV7-9; abundance: few; CDR3nt: TGTGCCGCGGAGGGGGCGGGAGCCAAAAACATTCAGTACTTC; CDR3aa: CAAEGAGAKNIQYF
d_gene: TRBD2; j_gene: TRBJ2-7; v_gene: TRBV28; abundance: -; CDR3nt: TGTGCCAGCAGTGGGGTGCGGGAGGCCTACTACGAGCAGTACTTC; CDR3aa: CASSGVREAYYEQYF
d_gene: TRBD1; j_gene: TRBJ2-5; v_gene: TRBV24-1; abundance: -; CDR3nt: TGTGCCACCAGTGAGTCTGACAGGGGACGATGGGAGACCCAGTACTTC; CDR3aa: CATSESDRGRWETQYF
d_gene: -; j_gene: TRBJ1-3; v_gene: TRBV23-1; abundance: few; CDR3nt: TGCGCCAGCAGTCCCAATCCAAACCGCCGACGATCTGCGTGGAGGGGAAACACCATATATTTT; CDR3aa: CASSPNPNRRRSAWRGNTIYF
d_gene: -; j_gene: TRBJ1-5; v_gene: TRBV10-3; abundance: -; CDR3nt: TGTGCCATCAGTGAATGGGGCTCAAGCAATCAGCCCCAGCATTTT; CDR3aa: CAISEWGSSNQPQHF
d_gene: -; j_gene: TRBJ2-5; v_gene: TRBV7-9; abundance: -; CDR3nt: TGTGCCAGCAGCTTCGGGACTCACCTCCAAGAGACCCAGTACTTC; CDR3aa: CASSFGTHLQETQYF